Listed below are T cell receptor beta chains from one sample, sequenced in a study of blood T cell repertoires in COVID-19. Data came from immunoSEQ multiplex PCR; TCRdb stores just in-frame clones and leaves some out. The table has 330,000 or so clones, roughly nine tenths seen once. Sample: peripheral blood. All receptors come from a woman aged 55-70 years with COVID-19, enrolled during active disease. CDR3s include the opening cysteine and the closing phenylalanine or tryptophan. The order of the fields is D gene, J gene, clone size, V gene, CDR3 DNA, CDR3 protein. The D gene is left open where the match is weak. Part of the rows lack a size; the others show once, few, many or a class for expanded clones.

D: TRBD2; J: TRBJ2-7; size: -; V: TRBV7-6; DNA: TGTGCCAGCAGCCCAGATTCCTCCAGCGGGAACTTTAGGGTCGAGCAGTACTTC; CDR3: CASSPDSSSGNFRVEQYF
D: -; J: TRBJ2-7; size: -; V: TRBV15; DNA: TGTGCCACCAGCAGAGGAGGGGAGGTTACCTACGAGCAGTACTTC; CDR3: CATSRGGEVTYEQYF
D: TRBD1; J: TRBJ1-4; size: -; V: TRBV7-6; DNA: TGTGCCAGCAGCCTCAGGGACAGGAATGAAAAACTGTTTTTT; CDR3: CASSLRDRNEKLFF
D: -; J: TRBJ1-2; size: -; V: TRBV24-1; DNA: TGTGCCACCAGTCGCACATCGACAAGAGGCTACACCTTC; CDR3: CATSRTSTRGYTF
D: -; J: TRBJ1-1; size: -; V: TRBV2; DNA: TGTGCCAGCAGCATAGGAGGGGCTGAAGCTTTCTTT; CDR3: CASSIGGAEAFF
D: TRBD1; J: TRBJ2-1; size: -; V: TRBV7-3; DNA: TGTGCCAGCAGCGAACAGGGGGCGGAAGAGCAGTTCTTC; CDR3: CASSEQGAEEQFF
D: -; J: TRBJ1-6; size: -; V: TRBV5-5; DNA: TGTGCCAGCAGCTTGATGAGCTCCTATAATTCACCCCTCCACTTT; CDR3: CASSLMSSYNSPLHF
D: -; J: TRBJ1-2; size: -; V: TRBV7-9; DNA: TGTGCCAGCAGCTTAAGTGCAGTTACTAACTATGGCTACACCTTC; CDR3: CASSLSAVTNYGYTF
D: -; J: TRBJ1-2; size: -; V: TRBV2; DNA: TGTGCCAGCAGTGGACAGACTAACTATGGCTACACCTTC; CDR3: CASSGQTNYGYTF
D: TRBD1; J: TRBJ1-1; size: -; V: TRBV27; DNA: TGTGCCAGCAGTTCACAGGGGATCACTGAAGCTTTCTTT; CDR3: CASSSQGITEAFF
D: TRBD1; J: TRBJ1-4; size: -; V: TRBV6-6; DNA: TGTGCCAGCAGCAGGGGACAGTTTAATGAAAAACTGTTTTTT; CDR3: CASSRGQFNEKLFF
D: -; J: TRBJ1-5; size: -; V: TRBV27; DNA: TGTGCCAGCAGACCAACAGGAAATCAGCCCCAGCATTTT; CDR3: CASRPTGNQPQHF
D: -; J: TRBJ2-6; size: -; V: TRBV21-1; DNA: TGTGCCAGCAGCACGGGAGGGCGGCAGGAGGACTCTGGGGCCAACGTCCTGACTTTC; CDR3: CASSTGGRQEDSGANVLTF
D: TRBD1; J: TRBJ1-2; size: once; V: TRBV5-1; DNA: TGCGCCAGCAGCCCGGGACAGGGATATGGCTACACCTTC; CDR3: CASSPGQGYGYTF
D: -; J: TRBJ1-1; size: -; V: TRBV2; DNA: TGTGCCAGCGGCGCCGGGGAGGGGCAAGCTTTCTTT; CDR3: CASGAGEGQAFF
D: -; J: TRBJ1-6; size: -; V: TRBV9; DNA: TGTGCCAGCAGCGTTTCCACTTCAACCAATTCACCCCTCCACTTT; CDR3: CASSVSTSTNSPLHF
D: -; J: TRBJ2-1; size: -; V: TRBV7-2; DNA: TGTGCCAGCAGCTTAGCCCTAGCCCCCTACAATGAGCAGTTCTTC; CDR3: CASSLALAPYNEQFF
D: -; J: TRBJ2-1; size: -; V: TRBV9; DNA: TGTGCCAGCAGCGTGACAGGCAACTCCTACAATGAGCAGTTCTTC; CDR3: CASSVTGNSYNEQFF
D: TRBD1; J: TRBJ1-2; size: -; V: TRBV5-4; DNA: TGTGCCAGCAGCTGGGACAGGGGGTCCTATGGCTACACCTTC; CDR3: CASSWDRGSYGYTF
D: -; J: TRBJ1-1; size: -; V: TRBV10-3; DNA: TGTGCCATCAGTGCCGTCGGAGGGAACACTGAAGCTTTCTTT; CDR3: CAISAVGGNTEAFF
D: -; J: TRBJ1-4; size: -; V: TRBV24-1; DNA: TGTGCCACCAGTGATCCTGGCGGGCAGGACGAGGTTAGAGCAACTAATGAAAAACTGTTTTTT; CDR3: CATSDPGGQDEVRATNEKLFF
D: -; J: TRBJ1-3; size: -; V: TRBV3-1/TRBV3-2; DNA: TGTGCCAGCAGCCAAGCAGGGTCCAAGGGAAGAAACACCATATATTTT; CDR3: CASSQAGSKGRNTIYF
D: -; J: TRBJ1-2; size: -; V: TRBV7-9; DNA: TGTGCCAGCAGCTTAACCAGCGTATATGGCTACACCTTC; CDR3: CASSLTSVYGYTF
D: -; J: TRBJ1-3; size: -; V: TRBV10-3; DNA: TGTGCCATCAGCGAGTTAGGGGCATCGGACACCATATATTTT; CDR3: CAISELGASDTIYF
D: -; J: TRBJ1-3; size: -; V: TRBV7-8; DNA: TGTGCCAGCAGCTTGCGGGCCAGGAACGTTGGAAACACCATATATTTT; CDR3: CASSLRARNVGNTIYF
D: -; J: TRBJ1-1; size: -; V: TRBV7-9; DNA: TGTGCCAGCAGCTTAACAGGGGAAGCTTTCTTT; CDR3: CASSLTGEAFF
D: TRBD1; J: TRBJ1-1; size: -; V: TRBV6-5; DNA: TGTGCCAGCAGTTCCGACAGGGCCTTAACTGAAGCTTTCTTT; CDR3: CASSSDRALTEAFF
D: TRBD1; J: TRBJ1-2; size: -; V: TRBV5-1; DNA: TGCGCCAGCAGCGGTCAGGGGGCTAACTATGGCTACACCTTC; CDR3: CASSGQGANYGYTF
D: TRBD1; J: TRBJ1-2; size: few; V: TRBV2; DNA: TGTGCCAGCAGGGCGACAGGGTCTAACTATGGCTACACCTTC; CDR3: CASRATGSNYGYTF
D: -; J: TRBJ1-5; size: -; V: TRBV4-1; DNA: TGCGCCAGCAGCCCGGGATCGGGGGGCGGCAATCAGCCCCAGCATTTT; CDR3: CASSPGSGGGNQPQHF
D: -; J: TRBJ2-1; size: once; V: TRBV4-1; DNA: TGCGCCAGCAGCCAAGCACCAACTCGCAATGAGCAGTTCTTC; CDR3: CASSQAPTRNEQFF
D: -; J: TRBJ1-4; size: -; V: TRBV7-6; DNA: TGTGCCAGCAGCGCCGTTTCCGGGACTAATGAAAAACTGTTTTTT; CDR3: CASSAVSGTNEKLFF
D: TRBD1; J: TRBJ1-6; size: -; V: TRBV30; DNA: TGTGCCTGGAATCCAGGGGGCGATTCACCCCTCCACTTT; CDR3: CAWNPGGDSPLHF
D: TRBD2; J: TRBJ2-3; size: -; V: TRBV19; DNA: TGTGCCAGCCGGGGACTAGGTCGGGCAGATACGCAGTATTTT; CDR3: CASRGLGRADTQYF
D: -; J: TRBJ2-5; size: -; V: TRBV2; DNA: TGTGCCAGCAGAACTTCGTCGGGGACCCAGTACTTC; CDR3: CASRTSSGTQYF
D: -; J: TRBJ2-7; size: -; V: TRBV12-5; DNA: TGTGCTAGTGGTGAACCAGACGAGAGGGGGATTAGGTACGAGCAGTACTTC; CDR3: CASGEPDERGIRYEQYF
D: -; J: TRBJ1-2; size: -; V: TRBV25-1; DNA: TGTGCCAGTGAGTCTACAGGGAAGACAGGATTTAACTATGGCTACACCTTC; CDR3: CASESTGKTGFNYGYTF
D: TRBD2; J: TRBJ2-3; size: -; V: TRBV5-1; DNA: TGCGCCAGCAGCTTGGATCCAGCGGGAAACACAGATACGCAGTATTTT; CDR3: CASSLDPAGNTDTQYF
D: -; J: TRBJ1-2; size: -; V: TRBV28; DNA: TGTGCCAGCAGTTTAACATCAGGTACGGGAGGATATGGCTACACCTTC; CDR3: CASSLTSGTGGYGYTF
D: -; J: TRBJ2-7; size: -; V: TRBV27; DNA: TGTGCCAGCAGTTTACCCCCTTCAGACGCAGAGGGGAGGAACGAGCAGTACTTC; CDR3: CASSLPPSDAEGRNEQYF
D: -; J: TRBJ2-1; size: -; V: TRBV7-8; DNA: TGTGCCAGCAGCTTCGTGGCGGGGGCGGATGAGCAGTTCTTC; CDR3: CASSFVAGADEQFF
D: -; J: TRBJ1-5; size: -; V: TRBV13; DNA: TGTGCCAGCAGCTTAGGCCCTATATCGGGGGACCATCAGCCCCAGCATTTT; CDR3: CASSLGPISGDHQPQHF
D: -; J: TRBJ2-7; size: -; V: TRBV4-1; DNA: TGCGCCAGCAGCCAAGATGACAACCCCCCATACGAGCAGTACTTC; CDR3: CASSQDDNPPYEQYF
D: TRBD2; J: TRBJ2-5; size: -; V: TRBV7-3; DNA: TGTGCCAGCAGCTTACTAGCGGGGGGGCCGGAGACCCAGTACTTC; CDR3: CASSLLAGGPETQYF
D: -; J: TRBJ2-3; size: -; V: TRBV2; DNA: TGTGCCAGCAGCAGGACATTCACAGATACGCAGTATTTT; CDR3: CASSRTFTDTQYF
D: -; J: TRBJ2-2; size: -; V: TRBV27; DNA: TGTGCCAGCAGTTTCGTGACCGGGGAGCTGTTTTTT; CDR3: CASSFVTGELFF
D: TRBD1; J: TRBJ2-1; size: few; V: TRBV7-3; DNA: TGTGCCAGCAGCTTAGACAGGGGGCGCGGTGAGCAGTTCTTC; CDR3: CASSLDRGRGEQFF
D: TRBD2; J: TRBJ2-2; size: -; V: TRBV19; DNA: TGTGCCAGTAGTATCCTAGCGGGGGCCACCGGGGAGCTGTTTTTT; CDR3: CASSILAGATGELFF
D: TRBD1; J: TRBJ2-5; size: once; V: TRBV30; DNA: TGTGCCTGGGGGGACAGGGGGTGGGAGACCCAGTACTTC; CDR3: CAWGDRGWETQYF
D: TRBD1; J: TRBJ2-6; size: once; V: TRBV30; DNA: TGTGCCTGGAGTAATCGGGGACAGCCCTTCTCCGGGGCCAACGTCCTGACTTTC; CDR3: CAWSNRGQPFSGANVLTF
D: -; J: TRBJ1-2; size: -; V: TRBV5-1; DNA: TGCGCCAGCAGCCAATGGGACTCTAACTATGGCTACACCTTC; CDR3: CASSQWDSNYGYTF
D: TRBD1; J: TRBJ2-3; size: -; V: TRBV7-3; DNA: TGTGCCAGCAGCTTGGACAGGGTAACAGATACGCAGTATTTT; CDR3: CASSLDRVTDTQYF
D: -; J: TRBJ2-7; size: once; V: TRBV9; DNA: TGTGCCAGCAGCCGGGGGCAGGGACAGTGGGAGCAGTACTTC; CDR3: CASSRGQGQWEQYF
D: -; J: TRBJ2-1; size: -; V: TRBV4-1; DNA: TGCGCCAGCAGCGCGCGGGGTTACAATGAGCAGTTCTTC; CDR3: CASSARGYNEQFF
D: -; J: TRBJ2-3; size: -; V: TRBV3-1/TRBV3-2; DNA: TGTGCCAGCAGCCAAGAGGTGGTAGGAGAAGATACGCAGTATTTT; CDR3: CASSQEVVGEDTQYF
D: -; J: TRBJ1-6; size: -; V: TRBV7-3; DNA: TGTGCCAGCAGCTTAGGCACCGAGAGGCCCCTCCACTTT; CDR3: CASSLGTERPLHF
D: TRBD1; J: TRBJ2-7; size: -; V: TRBV5-1; DNA: TGCGCCAGCAGCTCCGGGACAGGGATCCCCTACGAGCAGTACTTC; CDR3: CASSSGTGIPYEQYF
D: -; J: TRBJ2-3; size: -; V: TRBV10-3; DNA: TGTGCCATCAGTGAGGGCGGGTCCCGCACAGATACGCAGTATTTT; CDR3: CAISEGGSRTDTQYF
D: TRBD1; J: TRBJ1-2; size: once; V: TRBV6-5; DNA: TGTGCCAGCAGTCAGACAGGGGGCTACGGCTACACCTTC; CDR3: CASSQTGGYGYTF
D: -; J: TRBJ2-7; size: -; V: TRBV6-5; DNA: TGTGCCAGCGCCGAGACAAACTACGAGCAGTACTTC; CDR3: CASAETNYEQYF